Presented here are 29 T cell receptor beta chains from one specimen sequenced in a study of T cells in Graves' hyperthyroidism and ophthalmopathy. Researchers took RNA transcripts and amplified the TCR beta CDR3 regions from them. A set of HTBI primers served as the primers for a first-round RT-PCR of the TCR CDR3. TCRdb processed the multiplex PCR reads anew with MiXCR; each CDR3 protein has one entry. The table shows about 360,000 distinct CDR3 sequences, with roughly 13% occurring only once. Sequenced material: blood. The receptors were gathered from a young woman with Graves' hyperthyroidism.

This clonotype was seen only a few times. This chain links TRBV7-6 with TRBJ2-2; TRBD2 matches 7 bases. Germline values: CDR1 SGHVS, CDR2 FNYEAQ. The length of the CDR3 is 17 residues. V shed 0 bases, J shed 0 bases, and the junction held 4 bases outside the gene matches. CDR3 loop: CASSLAPAGANTGELFF. CDR3 coding DNA: TGTGCCAGCAGCTTAGCTCCGGCGGGGGCGAACACCGGGGAGCTGTTTTTT.

This chain joins TRBV20-1 and TRBJ2-3; 7 bases fit TRBD2. The trim removed 0 bases at V and 11 bases at J, leaving 17 bases unmatched. The CDR3 consists of 16 residues. Germline CDR1 is DFQATT and CDR2 is SNEGSKA (reference sequence). CDR3 residues: CSARDGPSGDPRGQYF. In nucleotides, the CDR3 is TGCAGTGCTAGAGATGGCCCTAGCGGAGACCCACGGGGGCAGTATTTT.

This clonotype was seen a few times. The chain links TRBV6-1 to TRBJ1-1, with D perhaps matching TRBD1 (5 bases). Deletions cut 6 bases from V and 7 bases from J, with 9 bases between. CDR3 size: 11 residues. CDR1 MNHNS and CDR2 SASEGT come from the germline V gene. The CDR3, as DNA: TGTGCCAGCAGCCAGGGAGGTGAAGCTTTCTTT. Its protein is CASSQGGEAFF.

This clonotype came up many times. This chain connects TRBV27 to TRBJ1-5, with 7 positions matching TRBD1. The CDR3 is 14 residues long. J gave up 4 bases and V 5 bases, and 5 bases lay outside the gene matches. Germline V gene lookup returns CDR1 MNHEY and CDR2 SMNVEV (reference sequence). The DNA of the CDR3 is TGTGCCAGCAGTAGAGGGACAGAGAATCAGCCCCAGCATTTT. Protein product: CASSRGTENQPQHF.

The chain joins TRBV10-3 to TRBJ2-1, with a possible D match to TRBD1 (6 bases). Germline values: CDR1 ENHRY, CDR2 SYGVKD. The CDR3 is 15 amino acids. The ends were cut back, 7 bases at V and 0 bases at J, with 13 bases in the middle. The CDR3 region has the DNA TGTGCCATCACGGATAGGGGGTCCTCCTACAATGAGCAGTTCTTC. Translation gives CAITDRGSSYNEQFF.

The chain combines TRBV7-3 with TRBJ2-1; D is perhaps TRBD1 or TRBD2 (5 bases each). V was shortened by 5 bases and J by 4 bases, with 24 bases between the two germline ends. The CDR3 contains 18 residues. Germline V CDR1 and CDR2: SGHTA, FQGTGA. The CDR3 sequence is CASSVTGVGLAGYNEQFF. The CDR3 DNA is TGTGCCAGCAGCGTTACAGGAGTAGGGCTAGCTGGGTACAATGAGCAGTTCTTC.

There are a few counts of this clonotype. A read error may explain this, as a much larger clone is one base away. The chain recombines TRBV6-4 with TRBJ2-3; D may be TRBD1 or TRBD2 (6 bases each). The CDR3 runs to 14 residues. CDR1 is MRHNA and CDR2 is SNTAGT in the germline V gene. V dropped 8 bases and J dropped 6 bases, with 18 bases sitting between them. CDR3 residues: CASGVSGGLDTQYF. The CDR3 DNA sequence: TGTGCCAGCGGTGTGTCTGGGGGGCTGGATACGCAGTATTTT.

This chain connects TRBV20-1 to TRBJ2-2; 9 positions agree with TRBD1. V shed 5 bases and J 9 bases; nucleotides not matched to a gene: 10. The CDR3 spans 14 residues. Germline V gene data show CDR1 as DFQATT and CDR2 as SNEGSKA (reference sequence). The CDR3 reads CSASGQGLTRELFF. As DNA, the CDR3 is TGCAGTGCTTCGGGACAGGGCCTAACCCGGGAGCTGTTTTTT.

This clonotype has ten or more counts. The chain has TRBV5-1 and TRBJ2-3, with D possibly matching TRBD2 (5 bases). The CDR3 loop spans 15 amino acids. Between the trimmed V and J ends, which lost 4 bases and 3 bases, there was a span of 15 bases. Germline lookup yields CDR1 SGHRS and CDR2 YFSETQ. The CDR3: CASSPELDSTDTQYF. The CDR3 coding sequence is TGCGCCAGCAGCCCAGAACTGGACTCTACAGATACGCAGTATTTT.

In this sample, this clonotype turned up many times. V and J are TRBV28 and TRBJ2-1; 11 bases match TRBD2. Germline V gene sequence: CDR1 MDHEN, CDR2 SYDVKM. V dropped 5 bases and J dropped 5; count of bases not matched to a gene: 5. The CDR3 covers 15 residues. The CDR3 sequence is CASSPRLAGNNEQFF. The CDR3 DNA sequence: TGTGCCAGCAGTCCCAGACTAGCGGGGAACAATGAGCAGTTCTTC.

This clonotype was seen a handful of times. The J gene is TRBJ2-1, the V gene TRBV4-2; weak D call: TRBD2 (5 bases). The germline CDR1 and CDR2 sequences are LGHNA and YNFKEQ. This CDR3 is 13 amino acids long. V was clipped by 4 bases and J by 10 bases, with 14 bases between them. The CDR3 region is CASSRTTIAEQFF. The CDR3 DNA reads as TGTGCCAGCAGCCGGACGACCATAGCGGAGCAGTTCTTC.

This chain joins TRBV4-1 and TRBJ1-1; TRBD1 might be the D (6 bases). The V and J ends lost 3 bases and 3 bases respectively, with 14 bases between them. Germline lookup yields CDR1 MGHRA and CDR2 YSYEKL. The CDR3 runs 15 residues. CDR3 sequence (DNA): TGCGCCAGCAGCCAGCAGGGGTTGAGAGACACTGAAGCTTTCTTT. It is translated as CASSQQGLRDTEAFF.

J is TRBJ1-5 and V is TRBV6-5; D unresolved. The V gene lost 4 bases and the J gene lost 2 bases, with 15 bases spanning the gap. Germline CDR1 MNHEY, CDR2 SVGAGI. CDR3 length equals 16 residues. The CDR3 sequence is CASSWVGITGNQPQHF. The CDR3, as DNA: TGTGCCAGCAGTTGGGTCGGGATCACGGGCAATCAGCCCCAGCATTTT.

This clonotype occurred many times. This chain joins TRBV18 and TRBJ2-7; 12 nucleotides agree with TRBD2. Germline CDR1 reads KGHSH; CDR2 reads LQKENI. V lost 4 bases, J lost 6 bases, and 4 bases stayed unmatched. The CDR3 sequence is 14 residues long. The CDR3 protein is CASSRTSGTSEQYF. The CDR3 bases are TGTGCCAGCTCACGGACTAGCGGGACTAGCGAGCAGTACTTC.

This clonotype was recorded at least ten times. This chain uses TRBV11-2 with TRBJ1-1; no clear D gene. The CDR3 covers 14 residues. Per germline, CDR1 SGHAT and CDR2 FQNNGV. V dropped 8 bases and J dropped 0 bases, with 13 bases sitting between them. This chain's CDR3 is CASGSGNLNTEAFF. In nucleotides, the CDR3 is TGTGCCAGCGGCTCCGGGAACTTGAACACTGAAGCTTTCTTT.

This clonotype was observed a handful of times. The CDR3 sequence is CAISETTELRGYTF. The CDR3 nucleotides read TGTGCCATCAGTGAGACGACGGAGTTGCGTGGCTACACCTTC. V usage is TRBV10-3 and J usage is TRBJ1-2; D ambiguous. The length of the CDR3 is 14 residues. Looked up from germline, CDR1 is ENHRY and CDR2 is SYGVKD. Trimming stripped 2 bases from V and 7 bases from J, with 14 bases between.

This clonotype was found a few times. V usage is TRBV14 and J usage is TRBJ2-7; D is perhaps TRBD2 (7 bases). The CDR3 runs 17 residues. V gave up 4 bases and J gave up 2 bases, with 21 bases separating them. The germline V gene encodes CDR1 SGHDN and CDR2 FVKESK. The CDR3 DNA is TGTGCCAGCAGCCCTTCTTGGGGGGCGGGGGACCCCTACGAGCAGTACTTC. This encodes CASSPSWGAGDPYEQYF.

This clonotype was detected many times. The chain employs TRBV20-1 and TRBJ2-5; 8 bases fit TRBD1. Germline-derived CDR1 and CDR2 are DFQATT and SNEGSKA (reference sequence). V was pared by 1 base and J by 5 bases, with 0 bases of the junction left unmatched. This CDR3 region has 12 residues. The CDR3 DNA reads TGCAGTGCTAGAGGGACAGGGGAGACCCAGTACTTC. Translated, it gives CSARGTGETQYF.

Notes on this clonotype: A read error may be the cause here, since a much bigger clone is one base away. The chain is built from TRBV12-3 or TRBV12-4 and TRBJ2-1, with D unresolved. The CDR3 consists of 13 residues. The CDR3 here is CAGRERVSNEQFF. The CDR3 bases are TGTGCCGGCAGAGAAAGGGTCTCCAATGAGCAGTTCTTC.

This clonotype was detected many times. The V gene is TRBV20-1, the J gene TRBJ2-3; a weak D match, TRBD1 (6 bases). V shed 5 bases and J shed 2 bases, with 17 bases lying between them. Germline CDR1 and CDR2: DFQATT and SNEGSKA (reference sequence). The CDR3 extends over 15 amino acids. The CDR3 loop is CSAPRDNLNTDTQYF. CDR3 DNA: TGCAGTGCTCCGAGGGACAATCTAAACACAGATACGCAGTATTTT.

V is TRBV5-1 and J is TRBJ2-7; 9 positions match TRBD2. Germline assignment: CDR1 SGHRS and CDR2 YFSETQ. The CDR3 totals 16 residues. V dropped 0 bases and J dropped 3; count of bases not matched to a gene: 7. Written as DNA, the CDR3 is TGCGCCAGCAGCTTGGGAGGGCTAGCGGGATACTACGAGCAGTACTTC. This gives the protein CASSLGGLAGYYEQYF.

The genes are TRBV7-3 and TRBJ2-7; D unclear. Germline values: CDR1 SGHTA, CDR2 FQGTGA. This CDR3 comprises 14 residues. V was cut by 2 bases and J by 2 bases, with 10 bases left in between. Here the CDR3 reads CASSLSDSPYEQYF. The CDR3 DNA is TGTGCCAGCAGCTTATCCGATTCCCCCTACGAGCAGTACTTC.

The chain has TRBV6-1 and TRBJ2-7; 9 bases match TRBD1. The CDR3 is 15 residues long. V was pared by 6 bases and J by 3 bases, with 9 bases of the junction left unmatched. The germline V gene has CDR1 MNHNS and CDR2 SASEGT. CDR3 loop: CASRQTGGAGYEQYF. DNA of the CDR3: TGTGCCAGCAGACAAACAGGGGGCGCCGGCTACGAGCAGTACTTC.

Comments on this clonotype: Being one base from a much bigger clone, this may be a read error. V usage is TRBV20-1 and J usage is TRBJ1-5; no reliable D call. The CDR3 has 14 residues. V was cut by 5 bases and J by 0 bases, with 11 bases left in between. CDR1 DFQATT and CDR2 SNEGSKA come from the germline V gene (reference sequence). The CDR3 sequence: CSAENRCSNQPQHF. The CDR3, as DNA: TGCAGTGCTGAGAACAGATGTAGCAATCAGCCCCAGCATTTT.

Ten or more counts support this clonotype. The chain is built from TRBV27 and TRBJ2-6, with D unresolved. The germline CDR1 and CDR2 sequences are MNHEY and SMNVEV (reference sequence). The CDR3 covers 12 residues. The V and J ends lost 5 bases and 8 bases respectively, with 7 bases between them. CDR3 nucleotides: TGTGCCAGCAGTCCGTCCTCCAACGTCCTGACTTTC. Protein: CASSPSSNVLTF.

This clonotype came up many times. The chain links TRBV24-1 to TRBJ2-2; TRBD2 matches at 7 bases. The CDR3 runs 16 residues. Trimming took 0 bases from V and 3 from J; bases not matched to a gene: 3. Germline V CDR1 and CDR2: KGHDR, SFDVKD. CDR3 sequence (DNA): TGTGCCACCAGTGATTTGGCGGGAGCCCACACCGGGGAGCTGTTTTTT. It is translated as CATSDLAGAHTGELFF.

In this sample, this clonotype turned up many times. Here the CDR3 DNA reads TGTGCCAGCAGTTTTTTGGTAGTGGGGACCCAGTACTTC. Amino acid sequence: CASSFLVVGTQYF. The chain has TRBV28 and TRBJ2-5; D remains unclear. The V and J ends lost 3 bases and 7 bases respectively, with 12 bases between them. CDR3 length: 13 residues. The germline gives CDR1 MDHEN, CDR2 SYDVKM.

There are many counts of this clonotype. The chain employs TRBV29-1 and TRBJ1-1; D may be TRBD1 (5 bases). The CDR3 has 13 residues. Trimming stripped 1 base from V and 1 base from J, with 7 bases between. CDR1 and CDR2 (germline): SQVTM, ANQGSEA. The CDR3 protein is CSVEGQQNTEAFF. Written as DNA, the CDR3 is TGCAGCGTTGAAGGACAGCAGAACACTGAAGCTTTCTTT.

This clonotype was seen ten or more times. The chain couples TRBV19 to TRBJ2-1, with 14 bases identical to TRBD2. Germline lookup yields CDR1 LNHDA and CDR2 SQIVND (reference sequence). The CDR3 consists of 16 residues. After removal of 3 bases from V and 9 bases from J, the junction contained 7 bases not matched to a gene. CDR3 sequence (DNA): TGTGCCAGTAGTATCCCGGGACTAGCGGGAGCCGGTGAGCAGTTCTTC. It codes for CASSIPGLAGAGEQFF.